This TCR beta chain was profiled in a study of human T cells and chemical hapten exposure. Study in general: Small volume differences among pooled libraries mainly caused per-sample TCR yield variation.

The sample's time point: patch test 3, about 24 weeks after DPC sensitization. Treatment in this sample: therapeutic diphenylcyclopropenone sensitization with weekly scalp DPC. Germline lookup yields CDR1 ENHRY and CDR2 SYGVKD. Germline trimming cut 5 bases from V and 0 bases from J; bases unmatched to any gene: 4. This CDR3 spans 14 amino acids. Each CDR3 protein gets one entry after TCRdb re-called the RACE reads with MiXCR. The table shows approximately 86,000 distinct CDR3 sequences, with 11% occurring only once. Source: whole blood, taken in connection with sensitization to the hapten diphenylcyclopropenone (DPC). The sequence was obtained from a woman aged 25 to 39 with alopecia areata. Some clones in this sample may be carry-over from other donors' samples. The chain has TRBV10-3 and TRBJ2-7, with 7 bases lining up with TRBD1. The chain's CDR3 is CAISPRQGSYEQYV. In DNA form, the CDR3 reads TGTGCCATCAGTCCACGACAGGGCTCCTACGAGCAGTACGTC.